What follows is one TCR beta chain and its context. The antigen this receptor binds is unknown. Base qualities were left out, and no much larger clone turns up one base away. The sample belongs to a study of T cells in Graves' hyperthyroidism and ophthalmopathy (dated by TCRdb to between 2018 and 2021). Background for the entire study: Peripheral blood was collected at initial diagnosis, before any treatment. To identify distinguishing TCR V-J signatures, a discovery cohort of 100 or so patients was used, comprising under 45 with Graves' ophthalmopathy and 55 to 65 with stable Graves' hyperthyroidism. Whether ophthalmopathy could be predicted prospectively was tested in an independent validation cohort made up of fewer than 20 hyperthyroidism patients plus 17 patients who later progressed to ophthalmopathy. The roughly 99 discovery patients were divided at random into training and test sets in a 7:3 ratio. Thyroid tissue and blood T-cell repertoires from about 6 Graves' hyperthyroidism patients were also compared in the study. After sampling, hyperthyroidism patients received methimazole starting at 30 mg daily, and ophthalmopathy patients received high-dose intravenous methylprednisolone. TCR Vbeta CDR3 sequencing of 135 peripheral blood samples (fewer than 45 ophthalmopathy, 75 hyperthyroidism and about 17 progressor patients) is reported in the paper.

Graves' hyperthyroidism was defined as stable when no progression to ophthalmopathy occurred over 18 months of follow-up. Hyperthyroidism patients were newly diagnosed, with disease duration under 2 months, and aged 18 to 65 years. Exclusion was applied to patients with uncontrolled infections, other autoimmune diseases, pregnancy or lactation. Diagnoses were based on clinical symptoms, serum thyroxine and TRAb, thyroid ultrasound and orbital computed tomography. PBMCs were separated from about 10 ml of fresh peripheral blood using Ficoll-Paque density gradient centrifugation. Total RNA was extracted using Trizol reagent, and RNA quality was assessed on an Agilent 2100 Bioanalyzer. The TCR beta CDR3 regions were amplified from the RNA transcripts. For the first round of RT-PCR on the TCR CDR3, the HTBI primer set was used together with the Qiagen OneStep RT-PCR kit. Libraries were constructed in a second round of multiplex PCR, after which size selection and purification were performed. Paired-end sequencing of the libraries was performed with 100 bp reads on an Illumina HiSeq2000. The published analysis was carried out like this. SOAPnuke was used to process the raw data, removing reads that contained adapters or uncalled bases, had a mean Phred below 15, or lacked an exact match to the constant primer or identifier. High-quality paired reads were merged with COPE v1.2.5, and unique nucleotide sequences were defined as clonotypes. Clonotypes were aligned to IMGT TRBV, TRBD and TRBJ reference segments using MiTCR v1.1. Analysis was restricted to V-J combinations with a frequency above 0.0001, which covered over 98% of repertoires. A TCS score was defined as the ratio of F50 (clonal expansion) to E x V (chaos), with BLOSUM62-based TCRdist applied between CDR3 peptides within each V-J. Welch's t-statistics and random forest reduced just over 500 V-J features to 10 to 15, which were used in a naive Bayes classifier (R e1071). TCRdb reran the public reads through fastp at Q25 and MiXCR, keeping productive beta chains. Every entry covers one CDR3 protein and lists the most common genes and DNA from its rows. The V and J calls were determined by TCRdb, not by the authors. This sample is represented by 550,000 to 600,000 distinct CDR3 sequences; 16% of them were singletons. The ten largest account for about 20% of the sample.

What the research found in general, with its limitations: No statistical method was used to set the sample size in advance, and investigators knew the group allocation. Most expanded thyroid clonotypes (frequency above 0.001) were also detected in blood, suggesting blood repertoires may reflect thyroid immune responses. In validation, the model predicted progression to ophthalmopathy a median of approximately 6.3 months before onset, with about 70% sensitivity and roughly 72% specificity. Ophthalmopathy was separated from stable hyperthyroidism by a 13 V-J signature model, with around 88% sensitivity and 81% to 82% specificity obtained in cross-validation and 80%/75% obtained in testing.

Sequenced input: blood. The origin of this receptor is a woman aged 18-29 years with Graves' hyperthyroidism.

The nucleotide sequence reads as follows: TGTGCCAGCAGCTTAGATTTAGCGGGCGCGGGGTACATGAACACTGAAGCTTTCTTT. It translates to CASSLDLAGAGYMNTEAFF. The chain uses TRBV13 and TRBJ1-1; there is no confident call for the D gene. CDR1 and CDR2, per the germline V gene (reference sequence), are PRHDT and FYEKMQ. The V end loses 1 base and the J end loses 0 bases, and a stretch of 21 bases separates them. The CDR3 runs 19 amino acids, cysteine and phenylalanine included. Only the CDR3 part of the read is kept: 57 bases, read in frame from the first base.